This TCR beta chain is from a study of CD8+CD57+ T cells in acquired aplastic anemia. V lost 6 bases and J 3 bases, leaving 26 bases between the germline ends. The CDR3 has 18 amino acids. Looked up from germline, CDR1 is SGHTA and CDR2 is FQGTGA. Genomic DNA provided the template from which TCR beta VDJ and CDR3 profiles were obtained. TCRdb used MiXCR to reprocess the reads, holding one entry per CDR3 protein. The sample lists 260,000 or so distinct CDR3 sequences; roughly 80% were seen once. Only patients with CD8+CD57+ cell expansion on flow cytometry were chosen for sequencing. No therapy was given to patients before blood sampling.

J is TRBJ1-2 and V is TRBV7-3, with D perhaps TRBD1 (5 bases). This sequence was found in a human donor with aplastic anemia. Material for sequencing was sorted CD4+, CD8+, or CD8+CD57+ T cells (not recorded which) from PBMCs. The CDR3 loop reads CASSSDGTWGETDYGYTF. CDR3 nucleotide sequence: TGTGCCAGCAGTTCTGACGGGACTTGGGGAGAGACCGACTATGGCTACACCTTC.